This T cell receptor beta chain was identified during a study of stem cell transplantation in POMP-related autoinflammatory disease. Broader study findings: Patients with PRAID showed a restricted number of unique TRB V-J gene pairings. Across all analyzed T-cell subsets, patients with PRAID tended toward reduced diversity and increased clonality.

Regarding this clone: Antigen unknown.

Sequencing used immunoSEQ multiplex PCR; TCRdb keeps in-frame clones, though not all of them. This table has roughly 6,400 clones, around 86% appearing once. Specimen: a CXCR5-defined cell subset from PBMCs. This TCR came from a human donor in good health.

In DNA, the CDR3 is TGCGCCAGCAGCCAAGTCCTCCAGGGCCCCGGAAACACCATATATTTT. It translates to CASSQVLQGPGNTIYF. V and J are TRBV4-3 and TRBJ1-3, with TRBD1 as a possible D gene (5 bases). CDR3 length equals 16 residues. CDR1 is LGHNA, CDR2 YSLEER, per germline. V shed 1 base and J shed 4 bases, with 14 bases lying between them.